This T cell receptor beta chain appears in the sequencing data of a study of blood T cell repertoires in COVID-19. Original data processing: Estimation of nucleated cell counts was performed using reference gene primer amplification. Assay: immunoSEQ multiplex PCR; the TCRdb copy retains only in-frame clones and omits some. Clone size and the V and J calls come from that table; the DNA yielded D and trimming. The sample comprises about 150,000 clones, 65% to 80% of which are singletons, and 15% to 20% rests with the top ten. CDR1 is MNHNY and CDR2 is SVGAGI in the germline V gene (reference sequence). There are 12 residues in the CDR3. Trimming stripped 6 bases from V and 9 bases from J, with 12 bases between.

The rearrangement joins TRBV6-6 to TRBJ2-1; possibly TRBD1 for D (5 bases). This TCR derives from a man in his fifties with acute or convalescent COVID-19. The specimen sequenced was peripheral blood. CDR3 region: CASSRTDSEQFF. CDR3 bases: TGTGCCAGCAGCCGCACCGACAGTGAGCAGTTCTTC.